This T cell receptor beta chain is drawn from a study of CD8+ T cells in alopecia areata. Study-wide points: More clonal than normal scalp was lesional scalp, particularly alopecia totalis/universalis.

On this clone: Its target is unknown.

This CDR3 has 16 amino acids. V lost 4 bases and J lost 5, with 20 bases in between. Germline CDR1 and CDR2: LGHNA and YNFKEQ. Isolated RNA was reverse transcribed into cDNA used as the sequencing template. Sequencing used immunoSEQ multiplex PCR; TCRdb keeps in-frame clones, though not all of them. The repertoire includes roughly 250,000 clones, roughly two thirds of them detected once, and roughly 1.2% sits in the top ten. The rearrangement joins TRBV4-2 to TRBJ2-5, with D perhaps matching TRBD1 or TRBD2 (5 bases each). This clonotype originated in a human donor with alopecia areata. Sample: CD4+ T cells sorted from blood, taken at week 0. This chain's CDR3 is CASSLGFGPGRETQYF. CDR3 sequence (DNA): TGTGCCAGCAGCCTCGGTTTCGGACCGGGGCGGGAGACCCAGTACTTC.